This passage covers 25 T cell receptor beta chains from one sample sequenced in a study of blood T cell repertoires in COVID-19. Repertoires were generated with immunoSEQ multiplex PCR, while TCRdb's copy carries only in-frame clones and drops some. The sample consists of over 100,000 clones, around nine tenths of them appearing once. Sequencing was carried out using peripheral blood. The receptor source for this set is a woman aged 70-85 years with COVID-19, enrolled during active disease.

This chain links TRBV11-2 with TRBJ2-4, with TRBD1 identical over 8 bases. In germline, CDR1 is SGHAT, CDR2 FQNNGV. The CDR3 runs to 15 residues. V lost 5 bases and J lost 9; bases outside the gene matches: 12. CDR3 sequence reads: CASSPGQGWEGIQYF. The CDR3 nucleotides read TGTGCCAGCAGCCCTGGACAGGGATGGGAAGGCATTCAGTACTTC.

V usage is TRBV11-2 and J usage is TRBJ1-6; D is possibly TRBD1 (6 bases). Per germline, CDR1 SGHAT and CDR2 FQNNGV. Trimming removed 6 bases at V and 0 bases at J, with 12 bases between. CDR3 length: 16 amino acids. CDR3 sequence: CASSNGQSSYNSPLHF. The CDR3 DNA is TGTGCCAGCAGTAACGGACAGAGCTCCTATAATTCACCCCTCCACTTT.

This clone occurred a few times. J is TRBJ1-2 and V is TRBV7-9; D uncertain. Germline values: CDR1 SEHNR, CDR2 FQNEAQ (reference sequence). This CDR3 region has 14 residues. V lost 0 bases, J lost 10 bases, and 15 bases lay in between. The CDR3 coding sequence is TGTGCCAGCAGCTTAGCCAAAAATACTGATGTCTACACCTTC. It codes for CASSLAKNTDVYTF. The variable domain in full, with the rest retrieved from reference TRBV7-9 and TRBJ1-2, is DTGVSQNPRHKITKRGQNVTFRCDPISEHNRLYWYRQTLGQGPEFLTYFQNEAQLEKSRLLSDRFSAERPKGSFSTLEIQRTEQGDSAMYLCASSLAKNTDVYTFGSGTRLTVV.

The chain couples TRBV30 to TRBJ1-2; a weak D match, TRBD1 (6 bases). CDR1 GTSNPN and CDR2 SVGIG come from the germline V gene (reference sequence). The CDR3 spans 14 residues. V lost 8 bases and J lost 2, with 18 bases in between. The CDR3 spells CAQLGDTVNYGYTF. As DNA, the CDR3 is TGTGCCCAGCTTGGGGACACCGTGAACTATGGCTACACCTTC.

The chain has TRBV7-6 and TRBJ1-4, with a weak D call TRBD1 (6 bases). The germline gives CDR1 SGHVS, CDR2 FNYEAQ. The CDR3 has 15 amino acids. V lost 5 bases and J 8 bases, leaving 18 bases between the germline ends. The CDR3 nucleotides are TGTGCCAGCAGCAAATCAGGGGCGGTTAGCGAAAAACTGTTTTTT. Encoded protein: CASSKSGAVSEKLFF. The full variable domain, in which reference TRBV7-6 and TRBJ1-4 provide the parts outside the CDR3, is GAGVSQSPRYKVTKRGQDVALRCDPISGHVSLYWYRQALGQGPEFLTYFNYEAQQDKSGLPNDRFSAERPEGSISTLTIQRTEQRDSAMYRCASSKSGAVSEKLFFGSGTQLSVL.

CDR3 protein: CASSVSYEQYF. As DNA, the CDR3 is TGTGCCAGCAGCGTATCCTACGAGCAGTACTTC. V usage is TRBV7-9 and J usage is TRBJ2-7; D uncertain. V was cut by 5 bases and J by 1 base, with 3 bases left in between. CDR1 is SEHNR and CDR2 is FQNEAQ in the germline V gene (reference sequence). The CDR3 runs 11 residues.

This clone has only a few counts. The chain joins TRBV5-6 to TRBJ2-2; 13 bases are shared with TRBD2. The CDR3 runs 17 residues. V gave up 4 bases and J gave up 4 bases; unmatched junction bases: 7. Germline V CDR1 and CDR2: SGHDT, YYEEEE. Here the CDR3 reads CASSPQGLAGITGELFF. CDR3 coding DNA: TGTGCCAGCAGCCCCCAGGGACTAGCGGGGATCACCGGGGAGCTGTTTTTT. The whole variable domain, remainder taken from reference TRBV5-6 and TRBJ2-2, is DAGVTQSPTHLIKTRGQQVTLRCSPKSGHDTVSWYQQALGQGPQFIFQYYEEEERQRGNFPDRFSGHQFPNYSSELNVNALLLGDSALYLCASSPQGLAGITGELFFGEGSRLTVL.

The chain is built from TRBV5-4 and TRBJ2-1, with 8 bases aligning to TRBD2. Unmatched junction bases numbered 4, after V lost 1 base and J lost 1 base. The CDR3 is 16 amino acids. Per the germline V gene, CDR1 is SGHNT and CDR2 is YYREEE (reference sequence). The CDR3 loop reads CASSLYSGVSYNEQFF. The CDR3 nucleotides are TGTGCCAGCAGCTTGTATAGCGGGGTTTCCTACAATGAGCAGTTCTTC.

This chain links TRBV30 with TRBJ2-3, with TRBD1 matching 9 bases. With 5 bases clipped from V and 0 bases from J, the junction kept 3 bases outside the gene matches. The CDR3 is made up of 14 amino acids. Germline loops: CDR1 GTSNPN, CDR2 SVGIG (reference sequence). CDR3 nucleotides: TGTGCCTGGGGACAGGGGTCTAGCACAGATACGCAGTATTTT. Translating gives CAWGQGSSTDTQYF.

This clone was seen only once. The gene calls are TRBV7-2 and TRBJ2-1; 9 bases match TRBD2. The CDR3 runs to 14 residues. With V trimmed by 3 bases and J by 4 bases, 1 base remained unmatched. Germline CDR1 reads SGHTA; CDR2 reads FQGNSA. The CDR3 region is CASSFTSGYNEQFF. DNA for the CDR3: TGTGCCAGCAGCTTCACTAGCGGGTACAATGAGCAGTTCTTC. Based on the CDR3 plus reference TRBV7-2 and TRBJ2-1, the full variable domain is GAGVSQSPSNKVTEKGKDVELRCDPISGHTALYWYRQSLGQGLEFLIYFQGNSAPDKSGLPSDRFSAERTGGSVSTLTIQRTQQEDSAVYLCASSFTSGYNEQFFGPGTRLTVL.

The gene calls are TRBV28 and TRBJ1-3; D unclear. Germline-derived CDR1 and CDR2 are MDHEN and SYDVKM. V dropped 2 bases and J dropped 6 bases, with 11 bases sitting between them. This CDR3 spans 14 amino acids. This CDR3 is CASSLAGSENTIYF. As DNA, the CDR3 is TGTGCCAGCAGTTTAGCCGGGAGTGAAAACACCATATATTTT.

This clone appeared a single time. DNA for the CDR3: TGTGCCAGCTTACTAGCGGGGAGCACAGATACGCAGTATTTT. Residues: CASLLAGSTDTQYF. This chain connects TRBV6-6 to TRBJ2-3; 10 bases line up with TRBD2. The germline gives CDR1 MNHNY, CDR2 SVGAGI (reference sequence). The CDR3 is made up of 14 amino acids. The J segment lost 0 bases and the V segment lost 8 bases, leaving 2 bases of the junction unmatched.

The J gene is TRBJ2-7, the V gene TRBV7-9; 11 bases line up with TRBD1. Germline V CDR1 and CDR2: SEHNR, FQNEAQ (reference sequence). CDR3 length: 15 amino acids. Trimming at V came to 3 bases and at J to 5 bases, leaving 6 bases not matched to a gene. The CDR3, as DNA: TGTGCCAGCAGCTTGAGCAGGACAGGGGGCGACGAGCAGTACTTC. Protein: CASSLSRTGGDEQYF.

The chain combines TRBV6-4 with TRBJ2-7, with D uncertain. This CDR3 has 16 residues. CDR1 is MRHNA and CDR2 is SNTAGT in the germline V gene. V was trimmed by 4 bases and J by 3 bases, leaving 19 bases between them. Written as DNA, the CDR3 is TGTGCCAGCAGTGGCTTTTTCCCTCTTTCGGGCTACGAGCAGTACTTC. Translated: CASSGFFPLSGYEQYF.

The chain employs TRBV5-1 and TRBJ1-5; possibly TRBD1 for D (6 bases). This CDR3 comprises 14 residues. The germline gives CDR1 SGHRS, CDR2 YFSETQ. V lost 4 bases to trimming and J lost 3 bases, with 11 bases between them. This CDR3 reads CASSLDSANQPQHF. Written as DNA, the CDR3 is TGCGCCAGCAGCCTGGACAGTGCCAATCAGCCCCAGCATTTT.

V is TRBV3-1 (or the pseudogene TRBV3-2) and J is TRBJ1-6; tentative D call: TRBD1 (5 bases). Germline lookup yields CDR1 LGHDT and CDR2 YNNKEL (reference sequence). The CDR3 is made up of 15 amino acids. Trimming took 2 bases from V and 15 from J, leaving 20 bases between them. The CDR3 sequence is CASSQIVMGLPDLHF. Here the CDR3 DNA reads TGTGCCAGCAGCCAAATAGTTATGGGACTGCCTGACCTCCACTTT.

This clone was detected only a few times. J is TRBJ2-7 and V is TRBV6-5, with 7 bases matching TRBD1. The ends lost 6 bases at V and 8 bases at J; junction bases unmatched: 10. This CDR3 is built from 13 residues. Germline lookup yields CDR1 MNHEY and CDR2 SVGAGI. The CDR3 DNA is TGTGCCAGCAGCGCTAAGGACAGGTCGAAGCAGTACTTC. Translation: CASSAKDRSKQYF.

The V gene is TRBV28, the J gene TRBJ2-7, with TRBD2 matching over 8 bases. CDR1 and CDR2 (germline): MDHEN, SYDVKM. This CDR3 contains 15 residues. V lost 8 bases, J lost 4 bases, and 13 bases stayed unmatched. The CDR3 loop reads CASVGAGGDWYEQYF. The CDR3 region has the DNA TGTGCCAGCGTGGGTGCCGGGGGGGACTGGTACGAGCAGTACTTC.

This clone came up once. The chain carries TRBV5-1 and TRBJ1-2; the D is unclear. Germline CDR1 is SGHRS and CDR2 is YFSETQ. V lost 0 bases, J lost 5 bases, and 11 bases lay in between. This CDR3 comprises 14 residues. CDR3 nucleotides: TGCGCCAGCAGCTTGGCCCGGCGGCCGTATGGCTACACCTTC. Protein product: CASSLARRPYGYTF.

This sequence joins TRBV5-1 and TRBJ2-7, with a possible D match to TRBD1 (5 bases). CDR3 size: 14 residues. Trimming took 6 bases from V and 2 from J, leaving 15 bases between them. Germline V gives CDR1 SGHRS, CDR2 YFSETQ. The CDR3 sequence is CASNRGGVPYEQYF. The CDR3 DNA reads as TGCGCCAGCAATAGGGGCGGAGTTCCCTACGAGCAGTACTTC.

The rearrangement uses TRBV30 and TRBJ1-2, with 9 nucleotides matching TRBD1. V gave up 5 bases and J gave up 7 bases; unmatched junction bases: 5. This CDR3 has 12 amino acids. Germline lookup yields CDR1 GTSNPN and CDR2 SVGIG (reference sequence). The CDR3 sequence: CAWDRGFGGYTF. In DNA form, the CDR3 reads TGTGCCTGGGACAGGGGGTTTGGTGGCTACACCTTC.

The gene calls are TRBV12-3 or TRBV12-4 and TRBJ2-2; no definite D call. V lost 6 bases and J lost 8, with 4 bases in between. This CDR3 comprises 10 residues. This CDR3 reads CASRRGELFF. The CDR3 DNA reads TGTGCCAGCAGGAGGGGGGAGCTGTTTTTT.

The J gene is TRBJ2-3, the V gene TRBV10-3, with 8 nucleotides matching TRBD2. This CDR3 has 19 residues. Unmatched junction bases numbered 11, after V lost 0 bases and J lost 0 bases. From germline, CDR1 is ENHRY and CDR2 SYGVKD. The CDR3: CAISESFVELAVSTDTQYF. CDR3 sequence (DNA): TGTGCCATCAGTGAGTCATTTGTGGAACTAGCGGTTAGCACAGATACGCAGTATTTT.

The chain recombines TRBV3-1 (or the pseudogene TRBV3-2) with TRBJ2-1; 15 bases agree with TRBD2. The length of the CDR3 is 17 residues. Looked up from germline, CDR1 is LGHDT and CDR2 is YNNKEL (reference sequence). The junction had 6 bases not matched to a gene; V was cut back by 4 bases and J by 5 bases. CDR3 sequence: CASSPWTSGGEHNEQFF. CDR3 DNA: TGTGCCAGCAGCCCCTGGACTAGCGGGGGGGAGCACAATGAGCAGTTCTTC.

The chain uses TRBV28 and TRBJ1-6; D remains ambiguous. CDR3 length equals 16 residues. V lost 2 bases to trimming and J lost 10 bases, with 18 bases between them. The germline V gene has CDR1 MDHEN and CDR2 SYDVKM. In nucleotides, the CDR3 is TGTGCCAGCAGTTTAAGTTCAGCAGGCCGAGGGTCACCCCTCCACTTT. Translating it yields CASSLSSAGRGSPLHF. The full variable domain, with the rest looked up from reference TRBV28 and TRBJ1-6, is DVKVTQSSRYLVKRTGEKVFLECVQDMDHENMFWYRQDPGLGLRLIYFSYDVKMKEKGDIPEGYSVSREKKERFSLILESASTNQTSMYLCASSLSSAGRGSPLHFGNGTRLTVT.